This T cell receptor (beta chain) was recovered during a study of CD4 and CD8 cells across lung adenocarcinoma regions. Trimming removed 1 base from V and 0 bases from J; junction bases left unmatched: 5. In germline, CDR1 is MGHDK, CDR2 SYGVNS. There are 17 residues in the CDR3. Samples came from patients with localized non-small cell lung adenocarcinoma. TCRdb itself ran the PCR reads through MiXCR, one entry per CDR3 protein. The repertoire has approximately 20,000 distinct CDR3 sequences, 45% to 55% of them found once; the top ten carry around 20%. This clonotype was seen at least ten times. The sequence was collected from a male donor with lung adenocarcinoma. The CD4 and CD8 labels of this study may be unreliable. The sequencing sample was made of CD4+ T cells from the margin of a lung tumor. This sequence joins TRBV25-1 and TRBJ2-3; TRBD1 matches at 9 bases. The chain's CDR3 is CASSESSGTGSTDTQYF. The DNA of the CDR3 is TGTGCCAGCAGTGAATCCTCCGGGACAGGGAGCACAGATACGCAGTATTTT.